The entry that follows covers one TCR beta chain sequence. Its antigen is unidentified. This specimen belongs to a study of cytomegalovirus exposure and HLA in healthy donors. Study-level results: Among TCR beta chains, those listed as cytomegalovirus-associated numbered some 160.

60 Vbeta and 13 Jbeta primers were used in PCR. Some clones are missing from TCRdb's copy, which holds only in-frame ones; the method was immunoSEQ multiplex PCR. The table records roughly 150,000 clones, about four fifths of them present only once. V was shortened by 4 bases and J by 4 bases, with 14 bases between the two germline ends. CDR3 size: 14 residues. CDR1 is SGHRS, CDR2 YFSETQ, per germline. This receptor was identified in a man aged 30 to 39 in good health and CMV-seronegative. The chain uses TRBV5-1 and TRBJ1-2; maybe TRBD1 (5 bases). What was sequenced was PBMCs. DNA of the CDR3: TGCGCCAGCAGCCCGGCGGGGACCACCTATGGCTACACCTTC. This gives the protein CASSPAGTTYGYTF.